Below, one T cell receptor (beta chain) is given with its context. The data derive from a study of blood T cell repertoires in COVID-19. Study in general: Samples taken during acute and convalescent COVID-19 were collected in the United States, Italy and Spain.

The CDR3 spans 15 residues. V lost 6 bases, J lost 1 base, and 14 bases lay in between. Germline-derived CDR1 and CDR2 are MNHNY and SVGAGI (reference sequence). In the original processing: It was from reference gene primer amplification that nucleated cell counts were estimated. Measured with immunoSEQ multiplex PCR; TCRdb has only the in-frame clones, and not every one. The V and J calls and the clone size are those of that table, but D and trimming were determined from the DNA. Of 150,000 to 200,000 clones in the sample, approximately 90% were seen once. V and J are TRBV6-6 and TRBJ2-3; possible D gene TRBD2, 5 bases. The sample consisted of peripheral blood. The receptor was derived from a woman between 45 and 65 years old with acute or convalescent COVID-19. Here the CDR3 DNA reads TGTGCCAGCAGGCTGCGGGTCGTGGGCACAGATACGCAGTATTTT. This sequence encodes CASRLRVVGTDTQYF.